Presented here are 3 T cell receptor beta chains from one specimen sequenced in a study of radiation and T cells in renal cell carcinoma. The method was immunoSEQ multiplex PCR; TCRdb's version includes in-frame clones alone and lacks a portion of them. The sample contains roughly 140,000 clones, around 90% of which appear only once. Documented time point: blood 2 weeks post-SBRT. Specified treatment: 15 Gy SBRT to primary tumor, nephrectomy 4 weeks later. The sequenced sample was blood, obtained from a patient whose treatment included radiotherapy and nephrectomy. These receptors came from a woman between 45 and 60 years old with renal cell carcinoma.

The chain combines TRBV18 with TRBJ2-7, with D perhaps given as TRBD1 or TRBD2 (6 bases each). CDR1 and CDR2 from the germline V gene are KGHSH and LQKENI. The CDR3 loop spans 14 amino acids. V lost 2 bases and J 7 bases, leaving 15 bases between the germline ends. The CDR3 here is CASSPREGGKEQYF. In DNA, the CDR3 is TGTGCCAGCTCACCAAGGGAAGGGGGGAAGGAGCAGTACTTC.

The CDR3: CASSTYRQAFNQPQHF. CDR3 DNA: TGTGCCAGCAGCACGTACCGACAGGCCTTCAATCAGCCCCAGCATTTT. The chain links TRBV5-8 to TRBJ1-5; TRBD1 is a possible D gene (6 bases). V was clipped by 4 bases and J by 3 bases, with 17 bases between them. CDR1 and CDR2 from the germline V gene are SGHTS and YDEGEE. The length of the CDR3 is 16 residues.

The chain uses TRBV11-3 and TRBJ2-7; D is perhaps TRBD2 (5 bases). The length of the CDR3 is 13 residues. The V and J ends lost 2 bases and 4 bases respectively, with 9 bases between them. Germline V gene lookup returns CDR1 SGHNT and CDR2 YENEEA. DNA for the CDR3: TGTGCCAGCAGCTTATCCGAGGGTTACGAGCAGTACTTC. Its protein is CASSLSEGYEQYF.